Following are 10 T cell receptor beta chains from one sample sequenced in a study of T cells in Graves' hyperthyroidism and ophthalmopathy. Researchers took RNA transcripts and amplified the TCR beta CDR3 regions from them. Using the HTBI primer set, a first-round RT-PCR was run on the TCR CDR3. Using its own MiXCR run on the multiplex PCR reads, TCRdb lists one record per CDR3 protein. The repertoire has 350,000 to 450,000 distinct CDR3 sequences, over 13% of them found once; the top ten carry 25% to 30%. Specimen: blood. The receptor source for this set is a man over 45 with Graves' ophthalmopathy.

Of note for this clonotype: A clone one base away is much larger, so this may be a read error. This sequence joins TRBV12-3 or TRBV12-4 and TRBJ1-1; 7 bases map to TRBD1. The CDR3 loop spans 14 amino acids. V lost 10 bases, J lost 5 bases, and 13 bases stayed unmatched. The CDR3 here is CANRTGVITTEAFF. CDR3 sequence (DNA): TGTGCCAACAGAACAGGGGTTATTACAACTGAAGCTTTCTTT.

This clonotype was observed many times. The CDR3 DNA is TGTGCCAGCAGTCCGAGCGGGATTTTGACAGATACGCAGTATTTT. Translating gives CASSPSGILTDTQYF. This chain links TRBV7-9 with TRBJ2-3, with 7 bases matching TRBD2. Germline V lookup: CDR1 SEHNR, CDR2 FQNEAQ (reference sequence). J lost 3 bases, V lost 6 bases, and 9 bases had no gene match. The CDR3 totals 15 residues.

In its sample, this clonotype was seen many times. The chain couples TRBV12-3 or TRBV12-4 to TRBJ1-6; perhaps TRBD1 as D (5 bases). The V end lost 1 base, the J end lost 9 bases, and 16 bases lay between the germline ends. The CDR3 covers 16 residues. The CDR3 here is CASSLGGTAKGSPLHF. CDR3 nucleotides: TGTGCCAGCAGTTTAGGGGGGACTGCGAAAGGTTCACCCCTCCACTTT.

This clonotype has ten or more counts. This chain uses TRBV3-1 with TRBJ2-4, with 8 bases fitting TRBD2. Trimming removed 1 base from V and 5 bases from J; junction bases left unmatched: 4. Germline lookup yields CDR1 LGHDT and CDR2 YNNKEL (reference sequence). CDR3 length: 15 residues. In nucleotides, the CDR3 is TGTGCCAGCAGCCAAGGGGCGGGAGGACAAAACATTCAGTACTTC. Translation: CASSQGAGGQNIQYF.

Of note for this clonotype: This sequence may be a read error, since a much larger clone differs from it by one base. This chain uses TRBV10-3 with TRBJ1-1, with TRBD1 identical over 9 bases. The germline V gene has CDR1 ENHRY and CDR2 SYGVKD. V lost 2 bases to trimming and J lost 0 bases; unmatched junction nucleotides: 13. The CDR3 loop spans 19 amino acids. The CDR3 is CAISELGQGAPSVNTEAFF. The CDR3, as DNA: TGTGCCATCAGTGAGCTGGGACAGGGTGCCCCTTCAGTGAACACTGAAGCTTTCTTT.

This clonotype was seen a single time. This sequence may be a read error, since a much larger clone differs from it by one base. DNA of the CDR3: TGTGCCAGCGGCTTAGGTTATCGGCAATCTAATTCGCCTAACTATGGCTACACCTTC. Translated, it gives CASGLGYRQSNSPNYGYTF. The V gene is TRBV11-2, the J gene TRBJ1-2, with D uncertain. CDR3 length equals 19 residues. Per the germline V gene, CDR1 is SGHAT and CDR2 is FQNNGV.

This chain uses TRBV27 with TRBJ1-2; 9 bases fit TRBD1. This CDR3 is built from 15 residues. Germline loops: CDR1 MNHEY, CDR2 SMNVEV (reference sequence). The ends lost 6 bases at V and 7 bases at J; junction bases unmatched: 12. The CDR3 nucleotides are TGTGCCAGCAGGGACAGGGGAATGGGTCTGGGTGGCTACACCTTC. Translated, it gives CASRDRGMGLGGYTF.

The V call is TRBV19, the J call TRBJ2-5; D is perhaps TRBD1 (6 bases). The CDR3 is 13 residues long. Trimming stripped 8 bases from V and 4 bases from J, with 14 bases between. The germline CDR1 and CDR2 sequences are LNHDA and SQIVND (reference sequence). CDR3 region: CASCRGRGETQYF. The DNA for the CDR3 is TGTGCCAGTTGCAGGGGCCGGGGAGAGACCCAGTACTTC. The full variable domain, in which reference TRBV19 and TRBJ2-5 provide the parts outside the CDR3, is DGGITQSPKYLFRKEGQNVTLSCEQNLNHDAMYWYRQDPGQGLRLIYYSQIVNDFQKGDIAEGYSVSREKKESFPLTVTSAQKNPTAFYLCASCRGRGETQYFGPGTRLLVL.

The table lists this clonotype with a few counts. V is TRBV19 and J is TRBJ2-2, with no clear D. V lost 5 bases, J lost 2 bases, and 12 bases lay in between. Germline V gene lookup returns CDR1 LNHDA and CDR2 SQIVND (reference sequence). The CDR3 length is 15 residues. CDR3 bases: TGTGCCAGTAGTTACCGGACGGTTAACACCGGGGAGCTGTTTTTT. Its translation: CASSYRTVNTGELFF.

This clonotype was picked up many times. This chain joins TRBV11-2 and TRBJ2-7, with D uncertain. Per the germline V gene, CDR1 is SGHAT and CDR2 is FQNNGV. V was pared by 1 base and J by 4 bases, with 5 bases between. This CDR3 has 12 residues. The DNA for the CDR3 is TGTGCCAGCAGCTTAGTGGTATACGAGCAGTACTTC. It yields the protein CASSLVVYEQYF.